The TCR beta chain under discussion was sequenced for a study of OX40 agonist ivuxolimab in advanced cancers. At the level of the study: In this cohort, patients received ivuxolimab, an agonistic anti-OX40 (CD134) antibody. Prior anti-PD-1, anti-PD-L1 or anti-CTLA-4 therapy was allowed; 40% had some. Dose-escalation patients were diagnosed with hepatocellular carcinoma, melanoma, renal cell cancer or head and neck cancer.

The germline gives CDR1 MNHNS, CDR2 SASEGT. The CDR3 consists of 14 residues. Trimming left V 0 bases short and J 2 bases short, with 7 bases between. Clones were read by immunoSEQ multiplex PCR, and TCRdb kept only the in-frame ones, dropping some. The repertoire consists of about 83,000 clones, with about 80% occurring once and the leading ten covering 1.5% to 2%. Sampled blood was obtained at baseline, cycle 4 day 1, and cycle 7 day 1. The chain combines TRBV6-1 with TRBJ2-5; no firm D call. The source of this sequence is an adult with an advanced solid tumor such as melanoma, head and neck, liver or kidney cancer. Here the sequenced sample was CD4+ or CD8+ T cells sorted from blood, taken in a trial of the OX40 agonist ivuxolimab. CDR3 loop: CASSEATMQETQYF. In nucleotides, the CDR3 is TGTGCCAGCAGTGAAGCCACTATGCAAGAGACCCAGTACTTC.